A single sample gave rise to the 18 T cell receptor beta chains below, sequenced in a study of CD8+CD57+ T cells in acquired aplastic anemia. Using genomic DNA as the template, TCR beta VDJ and CDR3 profiling was carried out. TCRdb independently ran MiXCR on the reads; one entry per CDR3 protein. The sample lists about 400,000 distinct CDR3 sequences, just under 70% occurring once. The sequencing sample was made of sorted CD4+, CD8+, or CD8+CD57+ T cells (not recorded which) from PBMCs. These receptors were collected from a human donor in good health, serving as a control.

The chain joins TRBV7-9 to TRBJ1-2, with D uncertain. Germline-derived CDR1 and CDR2 are SEHNR and FQNEAQ (reference sequence). This CDR3 has 13 residues. V lost 5 bases, J lost 6 bases, and 13 bases lay in between. CDR3 nucleotides: TGTGCCAGCAGCCGTGCGCTGCCCCATGGCTACACCTTC. It yields the protein CASSRALPHGYTF.

Concerning this clonotype: A read error may account for a junction end that differs from germline. The V and J genes are TRBV7-3 and TRBJ1-6; perhaps TRBD1 as D (6 bases). The germline gives CDR1 SGHTA, CDR2 FQGTGA. CDR3 length: 14 amino acids. CDR3 region: CASSSARQATDTQF. The CDR3 region has the DNA TGTGCCAGCAGCTCGGCGAGACAGGCCACAGATACGCAGTTT.

Details on this clonotype: One junction end does not reproduce the germline sequence, and a read error may be involved. The chain uses TRBV7-9 and TRBJ1-5, with D possibly matching TRBD1 (5 bases). The V gene's germline CDR1 is SEHNR and CDR2 FQNEAQ (reference sequence). This CDR3 contains 13 residues. The CDR3 DNA is TGTGCCAGCAGCCTGGGGGGGGAGACCCCCCACCATTTT. Translated, it gives CASSLGGETPHHF.

This clonotype was counted at least ten times. The gene calls are TRBV7-8 and TRBJ1-1, with TRBD1 as a possible D gene (5 bases). Germline CDR1 reads SGHVS; CDR2 reads FQNEAQ. The germline V and J ends were trimmed by 5 bases and 3 bases, with 7 bases remaining between them. The CDR3 is made up of 12 amino acids. CDR3 sequence: CASSPGDTEAFF. In DNA form, the CDR3 reads TGTGCCAGCAGCCCGGGGGACACTGAAGCTTTCTTT.

About this clonotype itself: The junction shows a germline mismatch at one end, possibly a read error. V usage is TRBV29-1 and J usage is TRBJ1-2; D is unresolved. Germline CDR1 and CDR2: SQVTM and ANQGSEA. The CDR3 is 14 residues long. The CDR3 spells CSVEDRRADYDYTF. As DNA, the CDR3 is TGCAGCGTTGAAGATCGAAGGGCGGACTATGACTACACCTTC.

The chain links TRBV7-3 to TRBJ2-1, with 13 positions matching TRBD2. The V segment lost 4 bases and the J segment 0 bases; nucleotides outside the gene matches: 9. The CDR3 has 19 residues. CDR1 is SGHTA and CDR2 is FQGTGA in the germline V gene. The CDR3 protein is CASSSTGLAGEVSYNEQFF. The CDR3, as DNA: TGTGCCAGCAGCTCCACTGGACTAGCGGGGGAGGTCTCCTACAATGAGCAGTTCTTC.

Of note for this clonotype: This may be a read error: a much more frequent sequence differs by one nucleotide. The V gene is TRBV3-2, the J gene TRBJ2-2; the tabulated D call, TRBD1, remains unverified against the DNA. TRBV3-2 is described as a pseudogene. This CDR3 is built from 17 residues. The CDR3 DNA sequence: TGTGCCAGCAGCCAAAACAGGGGGCCTGGTGGCACCGGGGAGCCGTTTTTT. Translated: CASSQNRGPGGTGEPFF.

About this clonotype itself: Given the absence of the conserved phenylalanine or tryptophan at the CDR3 end, a read error is likely. Because the CDR3's place on the DNA is in doubt, the DNA is left out and the CDR3 is given as listed by TCRdb. V gene TRBV2 combines with J gene TRBJ2-1. Germline values: CDR1 SNHLY, CDR2 FYNNEI. The CDR3 has 15 residues if both end residues are counted. The CDR3 spells CASSVLIVGYHVEFG.

This clonotype was seen only once. The junction differs from germline at one of its ends, possibly a read error. The V call is TRBV2, the J call TRBJ1-1, with D possibly matching TRBD1 (5 bases). The CDR3 is 13 residues long. Germline V gene data show CDR1 as SNHLY and CDR2 as FYNNEI. CDR3 bases: TGTGCCGGCAGCTCGACAGAGAACACTGAAGCTTTCTTT. This codes for CAGSSTENTEAFF.

Points on this clonotype: One end of the junction fails to match germline, which may point to a read error. J is TRBJ2-1 and V is TRBV2; 8 bases fit TRBD2. This CDR3 contains 14 residues. CDR1 SNHLY and CDR2 FYNNEI come from the germline V gene. DNA for the CDR3: TGTGCCAGCAGTTTGAGCGGGGGATACACTGAGCAGTTGTTC. Translation gives CASSLSGGYTEQLF.

The chain is built from TRBV24-1 and TRBJ2-5, with unresolved D. The V gene lost 3 bases and the J gene lost 0 bases, with 7 bases spanning the gap. Germline CDR1 is KGHDR and CDR2 is SFDVKD. This CDR3 has 14 residues. This CDR3 reads CATSDRQYQETQYF. DNA of the CDR3: TGTGCCACCAGTGATAGACAATACCAAGAGACCCAGTACTTC.

In its sample, this clonotype was seen a few times. The genes are TRBV25-1 and TRBJ1-2; no reliable D call. Trimming cost V 2 bases and J 7 bases, with 20 bases left between them. The length of the CDR3 is 16 residues. Per germline, CDR1 MGHDK and CDR2 SYGVNS. This CDR3 reads CASSEQVFALSSGYTF. CDR3 nucleotides: TGTGCCAGCAGTGAACAGGTTTTTGCCCTTTCTAGTGGCTACACCTTC.

This clonotype was seen repeatedly, ten times or more. CDR3 sequence (DNA): TGTGCCAGCAGTTTACCCGGCGAAAAACTGTTTTTT. It is translated as CASSLPGEKLFF. The chain employs TRBV27 and TRBJ1-4; D is undetermined. Germline V gene sequence: CDR1 MNHEY, CDR2 SMNVEV (reference sequence). The ends were cut back, 2 bases at V and 8 bases at J, with 6 bases in the middle. This CDR3 is built from 12 residues.

The chain carries TRBV7-8 and TRBJ2-7, with TRBD2 matching 8 bases. The CDR3 totals 15 residues. The V and J ends lost 3 bases and 12 bases, in that order; junction bases with no gene match: 16. Looked up from germline, CDR1 is SGHVS and CDR2 is FQNEAQ. CDR3 DNA: TGTGCCAGCAGCTTGGGACGAGCGGGGGTGCCGTCGGGGTACTTC. Amino acid sequence: CASSLGRAGVPSGYF.

The chain recombines TRBV12-3 or TRBV12-4 with TRBJ2-7, with D unclear. CDR3 length: 14 amino acids. V was cut by 0 bases and J by 2 bases, with 8 bases left in between. The CDR3 protein is CASSLARQAYEQYF. In nucleotides, the CDR3 is TGTGCCAGCAGTTTAGCGCGTCAGGCCTACGAGCAGTACTTC.

The count of this clonotype is one. The conserved closing phenylalanine or tryptophan is absent in this CDR3, likely reflecting a read error. The chain employs TRBV7-2 and TRBJ2-3; 8 bases match TRBD1. The CDR3 runs to 17 residues. V shed 3 bases and J 3 bases; nucleotides not matched to a gene: 11. Germline-derived CDR1 and CDR2 are SGHTA and FQGNSA. CDR3: CASSFPGTGPSTDTQYS. CDR3 DNA: TGTGCCAGCAGCTTTCCCGGGACAGGTCCAAGTACAGATACGCAGTATTCT.

As to this clonotype: This CDR3 is missing its conserved last phenylalanine or tryptophan, likely due to a read error. No DNA is shown, since the ends of the CDR3 on it are uncertain; the CDR3 is the one TCRdb lists. This rearrangement joins TRBV7-8 to TRBJ1-1; TRBD1 reflects the table's D call only, with no check against the DNA. The CDR3 is 13 amino acids long, termini counted. Germline-derived CDR1 and CDR2 are SGHVS and FQNEAQ. This CDR3 is CASSPNDSTDGYT.

This chain links TRBV30 with TRBJ1-3; D gene unclear. The CDR3 extends over 12 amino acids. The germline gives CDR1 GTSNPN, CDR2 SVGIG (reference sequence). The V gene lost 0 bases and the J gene lost 15 bases, with 15 bases spanning the gap. CDR3 residues: CAWSVGSTNTYF. The CDR3 nucleotides are TGTGCCTGGAGTGTAGGGTCGACTAACACATATTTT.